Below, 14 T cell receptor beta chains from the same sample are listed, as sequenced in a study of blood T cells in healthy people across ages. The second PCR ran about 6 to 12 cycles with a sample-barcoded 5' primer and J-beta primers. TCRdb re-analysed the 5' RACE reads in MiXCR, keeping a single row per CDR3 protein. The sample holds roughly 1.5 million distinct CDR3 sequences, approximately 42% seen once. Sample: blood. All receptors come from a woman between 18 and 30 years old in good health.

This clonotype was seen a handful of times. The rearrangement links TRBV25-1 to TRBJ1-4; D is unresolved. Per the germline V gene, CDR1 is MGHDK and CDR2 is SYGVNS. The V gene lost 0 bases and the J gene lost 4 bases, with 12 bases spanning the gap. The CDR3 is 16 residues long. The CDR3 bases are TGTGCCAGCAGTGAATACGAGGGCAGTATTAATGAAAAACTGTTTTTT. It translates to CASSEYEGSINEKLFF.

This clonotype was counted only a few times. V usage is TRBV6-2 or TRBV6-3 and J usage is TRBJ2-5; TRBD2 matches 8 bases. TRBJ2-7 matches the DNA end more closely, so the J call is doubtful. In germline, CDR1 is MNHEY, CDR2 SVGEGT. CDR3 length equals 14 residues. The CDR3: CASSYGLALTEQYF. The CDR3 DNA is TGTGCCAGCAGCTATGGACTAGCCCTTACCGAGCAGTACTTC.

The J gene is TRBJ2-1, the V gene TRBV2; possibly TRBD2 for D (5 bases). This CDR3 contains 15 residues. V lost 6 bases to trimming and J lost 8 bases, with 20 bases between them. Germline V lookup: CDR1 SNHLY, CDR2 FYNNEI. This chain's CDR3 is CASSRSAEGPDEQFF. The CDR3 DNA follows: TGTGCCAGCAGCCGTAGCGCGGAAGGGCCTGATGAGCAGTTCTTC.

The CDR3 protein is CAVLDRGRYEQYF. The CDR3 nucleotides are TGTGCCGTACTAGACAGGGGACGCTACGAGCAGTACTTC. The rearrangement links TRBV6-1 to TRBJ2-7, with TRBD1 matching over 8 bases. V shed 11 bases, J shed 3 bases, and the junction held 9 bases outside the gene matches. The CDR3 extends over 13 amino acids. CDR1 is MNHNS, CDR2 SASEGT, per germline.

The chain joins TRBV29-1 to TRBJ2-1, with D tentatively TRBD2 (6 bases). V lost 1 base, J lost 4 bases, and 8 bases lay in between. The CDR3 is 13 residues long. Germline V CDR1 and CDR2: SQVTM, ANQGSEA. The CDR3 DNA follows: TGCAGCGTTGAAGGGGGGGTTTACAATGAGCAGTTCTTC. As protein: CSVEGGVYNEQFF.

This chain uses TRBV10-3 with TRBJ1-5; possibly TRBD1 for D (6 bases). The CDR3 consists of 14 residues. Germline lookup yields CDR1 ENHRY and CDR2 SYGVKD. V lost 2 bases and J 6 bases, leaving 11 bases between the germline ends. Here the CDR3 DNA reads TGTGCCATCAGTGAGGCAGGGGCCGGTCAGCCCCAGCATTTT. This encodes CAISEAGAGQPQHF.

The chain links TRBV6-2 or TRBV6-3 to TRBJ2-3, with D possibly TRBD2 on 6 matching bases. The V and J ends lost 7 bases and 5 bases respectively, with 16 bases between them. Germline V gene sequence: CDR1 MNHEY, CDR2 SVGEGT. This CDR3 has 14 residues. DNA of the CDR3: TGTGCCAGCACCCTAAGGCGGGGAGGAGATACGCAGTATTTT. Amino acids: CASTLRRGGDTQYF.

J is TRBJ2-3 and V is TRBV15; no definite D call. The CDR3 has 14 residues. V was shortened by 5 bases and J by 6 bases, with 15 bases between the two germline ends. CDR1 and CDR2 (germline): LNHNV, YYDKDF (reference sequence). CDR3 sequence reads: CATSPEISVDTQYF. The CDR3 coding sequence is TGTGCCACCAGCCCAGAGATAAGTGTGGATACGCAGTATTTT.

This clonotype was counted only a few times. V and J are TRBV10-3 and TRBJ1-1; the match to TRBD1 covers 9 bases. Germline loops: CDR1 ENHRY, CDR2 SYGVKD. The CDR3 runs to 16 residues. The V gene end was trimmed by 1 base and the J gene end by 0 bases; junction bases not matched to a gene: 3. The DNA for the CDR3 is TGTGCCATCAGTGAGTGGGGACAGGGATTGAACACTGAAGCTTTCTTT. Protein product: CAISEWGQGLNTEAFF.

The rearrangement joins TRBV12-3 or TRBV12-4 to TRBJ1-1; 7 bases line up with TRBD1. J gave up 0 bases and V 1 base, and 5 bases lay outside the gene matches. This CDR3 comprises 16 residues. The CDR3 DNA is TGTGCCAGCAGTTTAGATGTGGGACAGCTGAACACTGAAGCTTTCTTT. Protein: CASSLDVGQLNTEAFF.

The rearrangement links TRBV6-1 to TRBJ1-2, with D hard to call. This CDR3 has 13 residues. Germline assignment: CDR1 MNHNS and CDR2 SASEGT. V lost 5 bases and J 4 bases, leaving 11 bases between the germline ends. In DNA, the CDR3 is TGTGCCAGCAGTACCGGCCTCAGCTATGGCTACACCTTC. It translates to CASSTGLSYGYTF.

This clonotype was observed a handful of times. The chain links TRBV7-9 to TRBJ1-1, with 7 positions matching TRBD1. CDR1 is SEHNR and CDR2 is FQNEAQ in the germline V gene (reference sequence). The CDR3 has 15 residues. Germline trimming cut 1 base from V and 4 bases from J; bases unmatched to any gene: 6. CDR3 in amino acids: CASSLGRGPSTEAFF. The CDR3 DNA reads as TGTGCCAGCAGCTTAGGGAGGGGGCCGAGCACTGAAGCTTTCTTT.

The CDR3 reads CASSLAGTSGSALYEQYF. Here the CDR3 DNA reads TGTGCCAGCAGCCTTGCCGGGACTAGCGGGTCGGCATTATACGAGCAGTACTTC. The rearrangement links TRBV11-2 to TRBJ2-7; 12 nucleotides agree with TRBD2. V was pared by 5 bases and J by 4 bases, with 15 bases of the junction left unmatched. The CDR3 sequence is 18 residues long. CDR1 is SGHAT and CDR2 is FQNNGV in the germline V gene.

This clonotype has just a few counts. The chain has TRBV7-2 and TRBJ2-1; 11 bases agree with TRBD2. V dropped 5 bases and J dropped 6; count of bases not matched to a gene: 6. Germline CDR1 and CDR2: SGHTA and FQGNSA. This CDR3 is 15 amino acids long. CDR3 sequence (DNA): TGTGCCAGCAGCATGGGACTAGCGGTGCTCAATGAGCAGTTCTTC. Its protein product is CASSMGLAVLNEQFF.